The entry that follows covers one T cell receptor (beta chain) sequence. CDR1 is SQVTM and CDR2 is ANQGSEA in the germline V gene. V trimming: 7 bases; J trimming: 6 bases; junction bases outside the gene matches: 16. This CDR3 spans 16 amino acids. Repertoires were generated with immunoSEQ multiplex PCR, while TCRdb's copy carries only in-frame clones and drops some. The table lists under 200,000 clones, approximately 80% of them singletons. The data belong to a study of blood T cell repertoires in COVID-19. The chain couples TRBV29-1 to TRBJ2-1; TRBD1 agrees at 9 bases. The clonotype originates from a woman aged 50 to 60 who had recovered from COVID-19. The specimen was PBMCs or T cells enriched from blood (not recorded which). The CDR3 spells CSATGGGPGRVNEQFF. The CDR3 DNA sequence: TGCAGCGCGACAGGGGGAGGCCCCGGTCGGGTCAATGAGCAGTTCTTC.